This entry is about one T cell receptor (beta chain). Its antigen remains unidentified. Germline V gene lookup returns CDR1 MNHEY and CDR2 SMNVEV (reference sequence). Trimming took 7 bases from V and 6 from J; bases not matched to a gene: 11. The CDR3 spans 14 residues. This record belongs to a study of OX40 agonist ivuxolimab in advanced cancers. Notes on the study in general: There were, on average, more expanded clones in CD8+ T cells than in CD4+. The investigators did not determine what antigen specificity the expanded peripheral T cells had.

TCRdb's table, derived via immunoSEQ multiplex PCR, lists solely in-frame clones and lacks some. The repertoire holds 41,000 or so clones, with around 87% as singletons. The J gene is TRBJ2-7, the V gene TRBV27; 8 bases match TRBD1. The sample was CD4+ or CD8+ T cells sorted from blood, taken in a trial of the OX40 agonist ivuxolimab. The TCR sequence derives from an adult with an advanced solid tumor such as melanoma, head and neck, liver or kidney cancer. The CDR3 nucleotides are TGTGCCAGCAAAAAGACAGGGGTACGCTTCGAGCAGTACTTC. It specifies CASKKTGVRFEQYF.